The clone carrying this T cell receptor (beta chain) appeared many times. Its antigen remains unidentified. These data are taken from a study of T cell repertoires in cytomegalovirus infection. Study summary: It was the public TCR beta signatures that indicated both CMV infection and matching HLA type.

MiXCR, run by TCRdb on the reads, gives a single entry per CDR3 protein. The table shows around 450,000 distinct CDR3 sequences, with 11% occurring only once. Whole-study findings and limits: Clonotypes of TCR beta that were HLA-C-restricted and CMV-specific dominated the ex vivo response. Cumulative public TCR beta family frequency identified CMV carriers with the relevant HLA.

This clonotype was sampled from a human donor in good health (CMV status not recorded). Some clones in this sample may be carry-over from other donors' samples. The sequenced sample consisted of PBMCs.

CDR3: CASSGLLHEQYF. The CDR3 nucleotides are TGTGCCAGCAGCGGACTGCTTCACGAGCAGTACTTC. The chain links TRBV12-3 or TRBV12-4 to TRBJ2-7; tentative D call: TRBD2 (5 bases). The length of the CDR3 is 12 residues. With 6 bases removed from V and 5 bases from J, the gap between germline ends came to 11 bases.